These 13 T cell receptor beta chains originate from one sample sequenced in a study of blood T cell repertoires in COVID-19. The data were produced by immunoSEQ multiplex PCR, yet TCRdb's version contains in-frame clones alone and is incomplete. The sample has over 300,000 clones; 80% to 90% are singletons. Sequencing used PBMCs or T cells enriched from blood (not recorded which). The receptors stem from a man aged 30-40 years who had recovered from COVID-19.

The chain links TRBV10-3 to TRBJ1-2; a weak D match, TRBD1 (5 bases). The ends were cut back, 10 bases at V and 2 bases at J, with 17 bases in the middle. The CDR3 totals 14 residues. Germline V lookup: CDR1 ENHRY, CDR2 SYGVKD. The CDR3 region is CATLPEQENYGYTF. The CDR3 DNA is TGTGCCACCCTCCCAGAACAGGAGAACTATGGCTACACCTTC.

In the case of this clone: The same CDR3 also results from other DNA sequences found in this sample. V is TRBV5-1 and J is TRBJ1-1; the match to TRBD1 covers 12 bases. Germline V gene lookup returns CDR1 SGHRS and CDR2 YFSETQ. V gave up 0 bases and J gave up 3 bases; unmatched junction bases: 3. The CDR3 is made up of 16 amino acids. The CDR3 here is CASSLEGQGAYTEAFF. In DNA form, the CDR3 reads TGCGCCAGCAGCTTGGAGGGACAGGGGGCCTACACTGAAGCTTTCTTT. Combining the CDR3 with reference TRBV5-1 and TRBJ1-1 gives the whole variable domain KAGVTQTPRYLIKTRGQQVTLSCSPISGHRSVSWYQQTPGQGLQFLFEYFSETQRNKGNFPGRFSGRQFSNSRSEMNVSTLELGDSALYLCASSLEGQGAYTEAFFGQGTRLTVV.

This clone was observed once. The chain has TRBV3-1 (or the pseudogene TRBV3-2) and TRBJ1-1; 7 positions agree with TRBD1. Trimming cost V 0 bases and J 11 bases; bases outside gene matches: 6. Germline assignment: CDR1 LGHDT and CDR2 YNNKEL (reference sequence). The CDR3 is 13 residues long. The CDR3 protein is CASSQDQRGRAFF. CDR3 sequence (DNA): TGTGCCAGCAGCCAAGATCAAAGGGGGCGGGCTTTCTTT.

The CDR3, as DNA: TGTGCCAGTCTATCGGCCCCAGGGCCCTATGGCTACACCTTC. This sequence encodes CASLSAPGPYGYTF. The J gene is TRBJ1-2, the V gene TRBV19, with D tentatively TRBD1 (5 bases). Germline values: CDR1 LNHDA, CDR2 SQIVND (reference sequence). CDR3 size: 14 residues. The V and J ends lost 8 bases and 4 bases respectively, with 17 bases between them.

This sequence joins TRBV3-1 (or the pseudogene TRBV3-2) and TRBJ1-2; TRBD1 agrees at 8 bases. Trimming removed 1 base from V and 7 bases from J; junction bases left unmatched: 8. Germline values: CDR1 LGHDT, CDR2 YNNKEL (reference sequence). The CDR3 consists of 15 residues. CDR3 in DNA: TGTGCCAGCAGCCAAGGATCCCAGGGGGCGGTTGGCTACACCTTC. Translating it yields CASSQGSQGAVGYTF.

The rearrangement joins TRBV30 to TRBJ1-2; possibly TRBD1 for D (5 bases). The CDR3 is made up of 11 amino acids. V lost 1 base and J lost 8, with 8 bases in between. Germline V lookup: CDR1 GTSNPN, CDR2 SVGIG (reference sequence). For the CDR3, the DNA is TGTGCCTGGAGTGGGGGGGGAGGCTACACCTTC. Translation: CAWSGGGGYTF. The entire variable domain, with the rest obtained from reference TRBV30 and TRBJ1-2, is as follows: SQTIHQWPATLVQPVGSPLSLECTVEGTSNPNLYWYRQAAGRGLQLLFYSVGIGQISSEVPQNLSASRPQDRQFILSSKKLLLSDSGFYLCAWSGGGGYTFGSGTRLTVV.

The rearrangement uses TRBV6-5 and TRBJ1-6, with 8 bases that match TRBD1. CDR1 is MNHEY and CDR2 is SVGAGI in the germline V gene. V lost 6 bases and J lost 7; bases outside the gene matches: 5. The length of the CDR3 is 14 residues. CDR3 sequence: CASRRDRGNSPLHF. The CDR3 bases are TGTGCCAGCAGGCGCGACAGGGGAAATTCACCCCTCCACTTT.

J is TRBJ2-1 and V is TRBV15; D is unclear. CDR1 is LNHNV and CDR2 is YYDKDF in the germline V gene (reference sequence). Trimming took 0 bases from V and 10 from J, leaving 16 bases between them. The length of the CDR3 is 15 residues. The DNA for the CDR3 is TGTGCCACCAGCAGAGATACCGGCAGAACCGGGGAGCAGTTCTTC. It encodes CATSRDTGRTGEQFF.

The rearrangement links TRBV5-4 to TRBJ1-1; TRBD1 aligns across 10 bases. The CDR3 length is 15 residues. Looked up from germline, CDR1 is SGHNT and CDR2 is YYREEE (reference sequence). The J segment lost 6 bases and the V segment lost 4 bases, leaving 9 bases of the junction unmatched. CDR3 nucleotides: TGTGCCAGCAGCATATCGACAGGGGGCTGGGCTGAAGCTTTCTTT. Its protein product is CASSISTGGWAEAFF.

This clone was found once. The gene calls are TRBV5-1 and TRBJ2-2; 10 nucleotides align to TRBD2. Trimming removed 0 bases from V and 3 bases from J; junction bases left unmatched: 11. The V gene's germline CDR1 is SGHRS and CDR2 YFSETQ. The CDR3 has 19 residues. CDR3 coding DNA: TGCGCCAGCAGCTTGGCCCTAGCGGGGGCGCCTTATTACACCGGGGAGCTGTTTTTT. Residues: CASSLALAGAPYYTGELFF.

The chain joins TRBV4-2 to TRBJ1-6; weak D call: TRBD1 (5 bases). The CDR3 loop spans 17 amino acids. CDR1 and CDR2 (germline): LGHNA, YNFKEQ. The V gene lost 0 bases and the J gene lost 10 bases, with 19 bases spanning the gap. The CDR3 nucleotides are TGTGCCAGCAGCCAAGAGTTGCAGGGTTCGTTGGACTCACCCCTCCACTTT. It specifies CASSQELQGSLDSPLHF.

This clone was seen a handful of times. CDR3 sequence: CSASPHQETQYF. The CDR3, as DNA: TGCAGTGCTAGTCCCCATCAAGAGACCCAGTACTTC. The chain is built from TRBV20-1 and TRBJ2-5; no definite D call. In germline, CDR1 is DFQATT, CDR2 SNEGSKA (reference sequence). The V and J ends lost 3 bases and 2 bases respectively, with 7 bases between them. This CDR3 is 12 amino acids long.

This clone was detected only once. The chain is built from TRBV30 and TRBJ2-3; D is perhaps TRBD2 (6 bases). V lost 8 bases and J lost 2, with 23 bases in between. From germline, CDR1 is GTSNPN and CDR2 SVGIG (reference sequence). CDR3 length: 16 amino acids. The CDR3, as DNA: TGTGCCCTCCTCTTGTGGGAGGACATTCACACAGATACGCAGTATTTT. This sequence encodes CALLLWEDIHTDTQYF.